The 26 T cell receptor beta chains below all came from one sample that was sequenced in a study of siplizumab effects on memory and regulatory T cells. Assay used: immunoSEQ multiplex PCR; TCRdb lists only in-frame clones, some missing. The table includes some 88,000 clones, around 89% detected once. Sequencing was carried out using CD4+ T cells sorted from blood. The source of these receptors is a human donor in good health.

This chain joins TRBV6-1 and TRBJ2-5; the match to TRBD1 covers 8 bases. CDR1 and CDR2 (germline): MNHNS, SASEGT. CDR3 length: 13 residues. Losses at the gene ends were 6 bases for V and 3 bases for J; bases not matched to a gene: 3. Written as DNA, the CDR3 is TGTGCCAGCAGGGTGACAGGGGAAGAGACCCAGTACTTC. Translated: CASRVTGEETQYF.

Concerning this clone: This sample includes further DNA sequences coding for the same CDR3. The chain carries TRBV6-4 and TRBJ2-2, with D perhaps TRBD2 (6 bases). Trimming stripped 4 bases from V and 4 bases from J, with 10 bases between. The CDR3 runs 14 residues. Germline loops: CDR1 MRHNA, CDR2 SNTAGT. The CDR3 is CASSVTSSTGELFF. Here the CDR3 DNA reads TGTGCCAGCAGTGTGACTAGTAGCACCGGGGAGCTGTTTTTT.

This chain joins TRBV7-9 and TRBJ1-1; 8 nucleotides line up with TRBD1. The germline V gene encodes CDR1 SEHNR and CDR2 FQNEAQ (reference sequence). The junction had 8 bases not matched to a gene; V was cut back by 5 bases and J by 0 bases. This CDR3 is built from 16 residues. The chain's CDR3 is CASSPDRGGLNTEAFF. CDR3 nucleotides: TGTGCCAGCAGCCCCGACAGGGGTGGGTTGAACACTGAAGCTTTCTTT.

V gene TRBV9 combines with J gene TRBJ2-2; D not certain. Trimming pared 0 bases from V and 6 bases from J, leaving 6 bases between. The CDR3 is made up of 13 amino acids. CDR1 SGDLS and CDR2 YYNGEE come from the germline V gene. CDR3 DNA sequence: TGTGCCAGCAGCGTAGTTAGTTCCGGGGAGCTGTTTTTT. It codes for CASSVVSSGELFF.

This chain connects TRBV30 to TRBJ1-1; D uncertain. The CDR3 sequence is 11 residues long. V was cut by 3 bases and J by 7 bases, with 9 bases left in between. In germline, CDR1 is GTSNPN, CDR2 SVGIG (reference sequence). CDR3 coding DNA: TGTGCCTGGAGAAGGTCCTTTGAAGCTTTCTTT. Translating it yields CAWRRSFEAFF.

This clone has just one count. The V gene is TRBV6-6, the J gene TRBJ1-4; D perhaps matches TRBD1 (5 bases). The CDR3 covers 16 residues. V lost 2 bases to trimming and J lost 1 base, with 11 bases between them. Germline V gives CDR1 MNHNY, CDR2 SVGAGI (reference sequence). CDR3 in amino acids: CASSYGLTETNEKLFF. Here the CDR3 DNA reads TGTGCCAGCAGTTACGGCTTGACAGAAACTAATGAAAAACTGTTTTTT.

J is TRBJ2-1 and V is TRBV29-1; D call uncertain. The germline CDR1 and CDR2 sequences are SQVTM and ANQGSEA. V lost 5 bases to trimming and J lost 0 bases, with 8 bases between them. This CDR3 has 13 amino acids. CDR3 DNA sequence: TGCAGCGTTCCCATTTCCTCCTACAATGAGCAGTTCTTC. Its protein product is CSVPISSYNEQFF.

The chain carries TRBV27 and TRBJ2-7; 10 bases align to TRBD2. Trimming removed 3 bases from V and 4 bases from J; junction bases left unmatched: 3. CDR3 size: 14 residues. CDR1 is MNHEY and CDR2 is SMNVEV in the germline V gene (reference sequence). CDR3 in amino acids: CASSFASGRYEQYF. In nucleotides, the CDR3 is TGTGCCAGCAGTTTTGCTAGCGGGAGATACGAGCAGTACTTC.

This rearrangement joins TRBV10-3 to TRBJ2-5, with D uncertain. CDR1 is ENHRY, CDR2 SYGVKD, per germline. Trimming removed 3 bases at V and 3 bases at J, with 2 bases between. The CDR3 covers 11 residues. CDR3 sequence: CAISDKETQYF. In DNA form, the CDR3 reads TGTGCCATCAGTGACAAAGAGACCCAGTACTTC.

The chain has TRBV2 and TRBJ2-1, with 8 bases identical to TRBD2. CDR1 and CDR2 (germline): SNHLY, FYNNEI. The CDR3 length is 16 residues. Losses at the gene ends were 6 bases for V and 4 bases for J; bases not matched to a gene: 11. The CDR3 loop reads CASSASGTRKYNEQFF. For the CDR3, the DNA is TGTGCCAGCAGCGCATCCGGGACTAGAAAGTACAATGAGCAGTTCTTC.

V is TRBV7-3 and J is TRBJ2-2; the D gene is possibly TRBD1 (6 bases). V was cut by 5 bases and J by 2 bases, with 9 bases left in between. Germline lookup yields CDR1 SGHTA and CDR2 FQGTGA. The CDR3 runs to 14 residues. The CDR3 region is CASSKDSNTGELFF. The CDR3 DNA sequence: TGTGCCAGCAGCAAGGACAGTAACACCGGGGAGCTGTTTTTT.

This chain uses TRBV28 with TRBJ1-2; D is ambiguous. CDR1 and CDR2 (germline): MDHEN, SYDVKM. This CDR3 region has 13 residues. The V end lost 7 bases, the J end lost 4 bases, and 13 bases lay between the germline ends. The CDR3 region is CASTPGGIYGYTF. In DNA form, the CDR3 reads TGTGCCAGCACCCCGGGCGGGATCTATGGCTACACCTTC.

This clone showed up just once. This chain joins TRBV18 and TRBJ2-7; 8 positions match TRBD1. CDR1 is KGHSH and CDR2 is LQKENI in the germline V gene. Trimming cost V 2 bases and J 4 bases; bases outside gene matches: 1. This CDR3 is 13 amino acids long. Here the CDR3 reads CASSPRTGYEQYF. Here the CDR3 DNA reads TGTGCCAGCTCACCAAGGACAGGGTACGAGCAGTACTTC.

In its sample, this clone was seen a few times. The chain joins TRBV6-1 to TRBJ1-5, with a weak D call TRBD1 (5 bases). CDR1 and CDR2 from the germline V gene are MNHNS and SASEGT. The CDR3 totals 15 residues. Trimming stripped 0 bases from V and 7 bases from J, with 13 bases between. CDR3 DNA sequence: TGTGCCAGCAGTGAAGCAGGGGAAAGGAGGCAGCCCCAGCATTTT. Encoded protein: CASSEAGERRQPQHF.

V is TRBV7-8 and J is TRBJ1-3, with D possibly being TRBD1 (5 bases). V was trimmed by 1 base and J by 9 bases, leaving 13 bases between them. This CDR3 is 14 amino acids long. Germline V lookup: CDR1 SGHVS, CDR2 FQNEAQ. This chain's CDR3 is CASSLDRGWGTIYF. The CDR3 DNA follows: TGTGCCAGCAGCTTAGATAGGGGTTGGGGCACCATATATTTT.

The rearrangement joins TRBV19 to TRBJ1-4; 10 nucleotides align to TRBD1. V lost 5 bases, J lost 3 bases, and 9 bases stayed unmatched. The CDR3 length is 17 residues. The germline CDR1 and CDR2 sequences are LNHDA and SQIVND (reference sequence). The CDR3 protein is CASSPTTGGRANEKLFF. The CDR3 region has the DNA TGTGCCAGTAGTCCTACGACAGGGGGCCGGGCTAATGAAAAACTGTTTTTT.

The V gene is TRBV5-4, the J gene TRBJ1-1; D is possibly TRBD1 (5 bases). The germline CDR1 and CDR2 sequences are SGHNT and YYREEE (reference sequence). V was shortened by 4 bases and J by 3 bases, with 19 bases between the two germline ends. CDR3 length: 16 amino acids. The CDR3 DNA reads as TGTGCCAGCAGCCAGTCCCAGGGTAGGGTGGACACTGAAGCTTTCTTT. Residues: CASSQSQGRVDTEAFF. Looking up the rest from reference TRBV5-4 and TRBJ1-1 gives the full variable domain: ETGVTQSPTHLIKTRGQQVTLRCSSQSGHNTVSWYQQALGQGPQFIFQYYREEENGRGNFPPRFSGLQFPNYSSELNVNALELDDSALYLCASSQSQGRVDTEAFFGQGTRLTVV.

The rearrangement joins TRBV5-1 to TRBJ1-1, with D maybe TRBD1 (6 bases). The CDR3 covers 13 residues. Germline V CDR1 and CDR2: SGHRS, YFSETQ. The ends were cut back, 5 bases at V and 1 base at J, with 9 bases in the middle. The CDR3 region has the DNA TGCGCCAGCAGAGAACAGGGGAACACTGAAGCTTTCTTT. Its protein product is CASREQGNTEAFF.

This rearrangement joins TRBV11-2 to TRBJ1-4; TRBD1 is a possible D gene (5 bases). Germline loops: CDR1 SGHAT, CDR2 FQNNGV. V was trimmed by 4 bases and J by 6 bases, leaving 12 bases between them. The CDR3 sequence is 14 residues long. CDR3 sequence: CASSSPGTDEKLFF. The CDR3 nucleotides read TGTGCCAGCAGCTCTCCTGGGACCGATGAAAAACTGTTTTTT.

The table lists this clone with a count of one. The chain combines TRBV5-4 with TRBJ2-1; TRBD1 matches 9 bases. This CDR3 region has 16 residues. J gave up 5 bases and V 6 bases, and 12 bases lay outside the gene matches. Germline values: CDR1 SGHNT, CDR2 YYREEE (reference sequence). The DNA for the CDR3 is TGTGCCAGCATCGACCCGGGACAGGGTACACACAATGAGCAGTTCTTC. Translated: CASIDPGQGTHNEQFF.

The chain links TRBV7-2 to TRBJ1-1, with D possibly matching TRBD1 (5 bases). Germline V gene data show CDR1 as SGHTA and CDR2 as FQGNSA. The CDR3 loop spans 14 amino acids. Trimming took off 6 bases at V and 8 bases at J, with 19 bases between the two ends. The CDR3 sequence: CASRWDGGIPEAFF. CDR3 DNA: TGTGCCAGCAGATGGGATGGGGGAATCCCCGAAGCTTTCTTT.

A single count supports this clone. The chain recombines TRBV28 with TRBJ2-7, with unresolved D. Germline V gives CDR1 MDHEN, CDR2 SYDVKM. The CDR3 has 12 residues. The germline V and J ends were trimmed by 6 bases and 7 bases, with 13 bases remaining between them. The CDR3 loop reads CASSPLSWEQYF. Written as DNA, the CDR3 is TGTGCCAGCAGCCCACTCAGTTGGGAGCAGTACTTC.

The CDR3 region has the DNA TGTGCCATCAGTGGGGGGGAGACCACAGATACGCAGTATTTT. This encodes CAISGGETTDTQYF. The chain couples TRBV10-3 to TRBJ2-3; D possibly corresponds to TRBD2 (6 bases). The CDR3 totals 14 residues. Trimming removed 4 bases from V and 2 bases from J, with 10 bases in between. CDR1 ENHRY and CDR2 SYGVKD come from the germline V gene.

The chain recombines TRBV7-2 with TRBJ1-2, with D possibly matching TRBD1 (6 bases). The V and J ends lost 5 bases and 8 bases respectively, with 18 bases between them. This CDR3 has 14 residues. CDR1 is SGHTA and CDR2 is FQGNSA in the germline V gene. The CDR3 loop is CASSAEYRQGGYTF. CDR3 in DNA: TGTGCCAGCAGCGCAGAGTACCGCCAGGGGGGCTACACCTTC.

The chain uses TRBV7-8 and TRBJ2-5; D remains unclear. Trimming left V 1 base short and J 5 bases short, with 20 bases between. Germline CDR1 SGHVS, CDR2 FQNEAQ. The CDR3 has 17 residues. CDR3: CASSLESANGIRETQYF. The DNA for the CDR3 is TGTGCCAGCAGCTTAGAGTCCGCTAATGGGATTCGGGAGACCCAGTACTTC.

This chain connects TRBV11-2 to TRBJ2-6; possibly TRBD1 for D (6 bases). Germline V CDR1 and CDR2: SGHAT, FQNNGV. Between the trimmed V and J ends, which lost 5 bases and 0 bases, there was a span of 14 bases. This CDR3 has 17 residues. The CDR3 loop reads CASSLLQGPSGANVLTF. The CDR3 DNA reads TGTGCCAGCAGCCTCTTACAGGGCCCCTCTGGGGCCAACGTCCTGACTTTC.